Listed below are T cell receptor beta chains from one sample, sequenced in a study of cytomegalovirus exposure and HLA in healthy donors. The protocol was immunoSEQ multiplex PCR, while the TCRdb copy is restricted to in-frame clones and leaves out a portion. The sample contains 150,000 or so clones, about 84% of which appear only once. The sequenced material came from PBMCs. These receptors all stem from a man in his fifties or sixties in good health and CMV-seronegative. The CDR3 runs from the conserved cysteine through the conserved F or W.

len: 15; v_gene: TRBV19; CDR3aa: CASSISGAGANVLTF
len: 15; v_gene: TRBV5-4; CDR3aa: CASSQDRGFNSPLHF
len: 14; v_gene: TRBV7-9; CDR3aa: CASSADMSSYEQYF
len: 16; v_gene: TRBV2; CDR3aa: CASSEAGQGGSGELFF
len: 13; v_gene: TRBV5-1; CDR3aa: CASSLLSEETQYF
len: 15; v_gene: TRBV5-6; CDR3aa: CASSYGDFAYNEQFF
len: 14; v_gene: TRBV7-3; CDR3aa: CASSGAGGPDTQYF
len: 13; v_gene: TRBV5-1; CDR3aa: CASSLTSTGEQFF
len: 14; v_gene: TRBV18; CDR3aa: CASSPGTGAYEQYF
len: 18; v_gene: TRBV6-1; CDR3aa: CASSVNLAGGRSSDTQYF
len: 14; v_gene: TRBV6-4; CDR3aa: CASSDDSRNYGYTF
len: 16; v_gene: TRBV6-5; CDR3aa: CASSSPGQGATYEQYF
len: 16; v_gene: TRBV7-9; CDR3aa: CASSFLSGRDTDTQYF
len: 15; v_gene: TRBV25-1; CDR3aa: CASSELSVGNTEAFF
len: 12; v_gene: TRBV28; CDR3aa: CASSRGNQPQHF
len: 14; v_gene: TRBV19; CDR3aa: CASSRGRAWSEQYF
len: 16; v_gene: TRBV7-9; CDR3aa: CASTQAGGYHQETQYF
len: 16; v_gene: TRBV29-1; CDR3aa: CSVQKTGGASSTEAFF
len: 15; v_gene: TRBV4-1; CDR3aa: CASSPGSTGEETQYF
len: 13; v_gene: TRBV2; CDR3aa: CASITAPNQPQHF
len: 13; v_gene: TRBV9; CDR3aa: CASSPTVGGGYTF
len: 14; v_gene: TRBV9; CDR3aa: CASSSTGGGETQYF
len: 12; v_gene: TRBV29-1; CDR3aa: CSVDSGPNEQYF
len: 14; v_gene: TRBV5-6; CDR3aa: CASSWGLGNNEQFF
len: 17; v_gene: TRBV5-1; CDR3aa: CASSLAATSGGYQTQYF
len: 18; v_gene: TRBV18; CDR3aa: CASSPTLGRVYSNQPQHF